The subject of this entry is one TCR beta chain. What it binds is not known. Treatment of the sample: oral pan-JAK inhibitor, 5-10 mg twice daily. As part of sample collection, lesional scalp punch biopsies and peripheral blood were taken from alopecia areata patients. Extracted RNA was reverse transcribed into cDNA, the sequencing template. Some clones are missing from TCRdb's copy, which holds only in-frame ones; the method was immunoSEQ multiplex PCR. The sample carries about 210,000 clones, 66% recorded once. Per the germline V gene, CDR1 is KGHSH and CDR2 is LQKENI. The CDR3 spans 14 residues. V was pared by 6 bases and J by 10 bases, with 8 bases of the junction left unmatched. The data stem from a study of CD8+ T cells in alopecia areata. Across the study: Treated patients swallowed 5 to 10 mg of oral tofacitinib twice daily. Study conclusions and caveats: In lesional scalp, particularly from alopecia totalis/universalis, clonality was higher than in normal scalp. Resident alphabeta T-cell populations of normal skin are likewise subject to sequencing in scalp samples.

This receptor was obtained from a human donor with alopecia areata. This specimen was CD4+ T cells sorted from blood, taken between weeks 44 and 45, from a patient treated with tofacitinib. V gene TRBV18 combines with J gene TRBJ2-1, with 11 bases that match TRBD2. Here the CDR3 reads CASSLTSGGREQFF. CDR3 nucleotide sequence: TGTGCCAGCTCTCTAACTAGCGGGGGTCGAGAGCAGTTCTTC.